The 23 T cell receptor beta chains reported below all come from one sample, sequenced in a study of blood T cell repertoires in COVID-19. Libraries were prepared by immunoSEQ multiplex PCR; TCRdb keeps only in-frame clonotypes and omits some of them. The sample contains 90,000 to 130,000 clones, approximately 90% of which appear only once. Sequencing input: peripheral blood. The receptors stem from a woman aged 45-65 years with acute or convalescent COVID-19.

This chain links TRBV29-1 with TRBJ1-5; D call uncertain. There are 12 residues in the CDR3. Germline CDR1 SQVTM, CDR2 ANQGSEA. V was shortened by 6 bases and J by 0 bases, with 6 bases between the two germline ends. The CDR3 reads CSVGNSNQPQHF. In DNA form, the CDR3 reads TGCAGCGTCGGGAATAGCAATCAGCCCCAGCATTTT.

This clone was observed once. The chain joins TRBV19 to TRBJ1-1; the D is unclear. CDR3 length equals 16 residues. V shed 2 bases and J shed 1 base, with 14 bases lying between them. Looked up from germline, CDR1 is LNHDA and CDR2 is SQIVND (reference sequence). CDR3 nucleotide sequence: TGTGCCAGTAGTATAATCCCGGGGTTTGGGAACACTGAAGCTTTCTTT. Translated, it gives CASSIIPGFGNTEAFF.

The V gene is TRBV6-6, the J gene TRBJ2-1, with D unresolved. The CDR3 has 12 amino acids. The germline V gene has CDR1 MNHNY and CDR2 SVGAGI (reference sequence). V was trimmed by 6 bases and J by 6 bases, leaving 9 bases between them. The CDR3, as DNA: TGTGCCAGCAGGGAGTCGATCAATGAGCAGTTCTTC. It encodes CASRESINEQFF.

This chain uses TRBV7-8 with TRBJ1-5; a possible D gene is TRBD1 (6 bases). There are 13 residues in the CDR3. The germline CDR1 and CDR2 sequences are SGHVS and FQNEAQ. Trimming shortened V by 1 base and J by 6 bases, and 7 bases separated the two germline ends. The CDR3: CASSLGGGQPQHF. CDR3 DNA sequence: TGTGCCAGCAGCTTAGGAGGGGGTCAGCCCCAGCATTTT.

The J gene is TRBJ2-1, the V gene TRBV28; TRBD2 matches at 9 bases. Looked up from germline, CDR1 is MDHEN and CDR2 is SYDVKM. This CDR3 has 15 amino acids. The J segment lost 4 bases and the V segment lost 6 bases, leaving 7 bases of the junction unmatched. The CDR3, as DNA: TGTGCCAGCAGCTATCCTAGCGGGATATACAATGAGCAGTTCTTC. This encodes CASSYPSGIYNEQFF.

The chain recombines TRBV5-1 with TRBJ2-7; D not resolved. CDR1 and CDR2 (germline): SGHRS, YFSETQ. The CDR3 loop spans 16 amino acids. Trimming pared 4 bases from V and 5 bases from J, leaving 22 bases between. CDR3 nucleotide sequence: TGCGCCAGCAGCCGCGAAGGAACAGTGCGCGCTAACGAGCAGTACTTC. It encodes CASSREGTVRANEQYF.

The chain is built from TRBV28 and TRBJ1-2; a weak D match, TRBD1 (5 bases). Germline V lookup: CDR1 MDHEN, CDR2 SYDVKM. The CDR3 consists of 12 residues. The ends were cut back, 10 bases at V and 4 bases at J, with 13 bases in the middle. The CDR3 protein is CAIAEGSYGYTF. CDR3 sequence (DNA): TGTGCCATAGCGGAGGGGAGCTATGGCTACACCTTC.

V gene TRBV7-9 combines with J gene TRBJ2-1; TRBD1 agrees at 7 bases. The length of the CDR3 is 12 residues. CDR1 is SEHNR and CDR2 is FQNEAQ in the germline V gene (reference sequence). J lost 14 bases, V lost 3 bases, and 7 bases had no gene match. As DNA, the CDR3 is TGTGCCAGCAGCTTGGGACCGACAGGGAAGTTCTTC. Translated, it gives CASSLGPTGKFF.

The rearrangement joins TRBV2 to TRBJ1-2; D is perhaps TRBD1 (5 bases). Germline V gives CDR1 SNHLY, CDR2 FYNNEI. Trimming stripped 5 bases from V and 8 bases from J, with 9 bases between. This CDR3 contains 11 residues. The CDR3 DNA is TGTGCCAGCAGTCCGACAGACGGCTACACCTTC. This translates into CASSPTDGYTF.

CDR3 DNA: TGCGCCAGCAGCCTGGGAGCGGGCCCGCAAGAGACCCAGTACTTC. Translation gives CASSLGAGPQETQYF. The genes are TRBV5-1 and TRBJ2-5, with a possible D match to TRBD2 (6 bases). V lost 4 bases, J lost 2 bases, and 15 bases lay in between. Germline V gene data show CDR1 as SGHRS and CDR2 as YFSETQ. The CDR3 runs 15 residues.

V and J are TRBV5-1 and TRBJ2-7, with 7 bases identical to TRBD2. The CDR3 is 16 residues long. Germline V gives CDR1 SGHRS, CDR2 YFSETQ. The J segment lost 6 bases and the V segment lost 4 bases, leaving 16 bases of the junction unmatched. This chain's CDR3 is CASSPTRGGSRGEQYF. The CDR3 DNA sequence: TGCGCCAGCAGCCCTACTAGGGGCGGGAGTCGGGGCGAGCAGTACTTC. Full variable domain (rest looked up from reference TRBV5-1 and TRBJ2-7): KAGVTQTPRYLIKTRGQQVTLSCSPISGHRSVSWYQQTPGQGLQFLFEYFSETQRNKGNFPGRFSGRQFSNSRSEMNVSTLELGDSALYLCASSPTRGGSRGEQYFGPGTRLTVT.

The gene calls are TRBV5-1 and TRBJ2-2; no definite D call. The CDR3 consists of 16 residues. The V end lost 4 bases, the J end lost 6 bases, and 19 bases lay between the germline ends. CDR1 and CDR2 (germline): SGHRS, YFSETQ. In DNA form, the CDR3 reads TGCGCCAGCAGCCCTGAACGAGTGGCGGCACCCGGGGAGCTGTTTTTT. This gives the protein CASSPERVAAPGELFF.

The chain couples TRBV28 to TRBJ2-1; a possible D gene is TRBD2 (5 bases). V was pared by 4 bases and J by 6 bases, with 10 bases between. CDR3 size: 13 residues. In germline, CDR1 is MDHEN, CDR2 SYDVKM. The CDR3, as DNA: TGTGCCAGCAGTTCCCAGCGGCGCAATGAGCAGTTCTTC. Amino acids: CASSSQRRNEQFF.

This sequence joins TRBV6-5 and TRBJ2-1; D not certain. V lost 6 bases, J lost 7 bases, and 10 bases lay in between. Germline V gene sequence: CDR1 MNHEY, CDR2 SVGAGI. The CDR3 contains 12 residues. CDR3 loop: CASRATSNEQFF. CDR3 in DNA: TGTGCCAGCAGAGCAACCTCTAATGAGCAGTTCTTC.

Here the CDR3 reads CSVSRGDNQPQHF. The CDR3 coding sequence is TGCAGCGTTTCTCGGGGGGACAATCAGCCCCAGCATTTT. This chain connects TRBV29-1 to TRBJ1-5; TRBD1 might be the D (5 bases). Germline values: CDR1 SQVTM, CDR2 ANQGSEA. The CDR3 spans 13 residues. V lost 5 bases and J lost 3, with 11 bases in between.

Here the CDR3 reads CASKSRSSNQPQHF. CDR3 nucleotide sequence: TGTGCCAGTAAAAGTCGCAGTAGCAATCAGCCCCAGCATTTT. This sequence joins TRBV19 and TRBJ1-5, with D unclear. Trimming pared 7 bases from V and 0 bases from J, leaving 10 bases between. The CDR3 contains 14 residues. Germline-derived CDR1 and CDR2 are LNHDA and SQIVND (reference sequence). Complete variable domain (other parts from reference TRBV19 and TRBJ1-5): DGGITQSPKYLFRKEGQNVTLSCEQNLNHDAMYWYRQDPGQGLRLIYYSQIVNDFQKGDIAEGYSVSREKKESFPLTVTSAQKNPTAFYLCASKSRSSNQPQHFGDGTRLSIL.

The chain joins TRBV7-2 to TRBJ1-2; D may be TRBD1 (6 bases). Germline V lookup: CDR1 SGHTA, CDR2 FQGNSA. The CDR3 has 16 residues. The V gene lost 4 bases and the J gene lost 4 bases, with 19 bases spanning the gap. The CDR3 is CASSSGGGHRGYGYTF. The CDR3 region has the DNA TGTGCCAGCAGCTCCGGGGGGGGACACCGGGGCTATGGCTACACCTTC.

The rearrangement links TRBV7-8 to TRBJ1-3; 9 bases are a match to TRBD1. CDR3 length: 14 amino acids. Germline CDR1 and CDR2: SGHVS and FQNEAQ. The V segment lost 5 bases and the J segment 4 bases; nucleotides outside the gene matches: 3. The CDR3 sequence is CASSGQGRGNTIYF. DNA of the CDR3: TGTGCCAGCAGCGGACAGGGGCGGGGAAACACCATATATTTT.

The chain recombines TRBV28 with TRBJ1-6; the match to TRBD1 covers 7 bases. The CDR3 totals 16 residues. V dropped 6 bases and J dropped 7; count of bases not matched to a gene: 12. Per the germline V gene, CDR1 is MDHEN and CDR2 is SYDVKM. The CDR3 spells CASRIETGVLNSPLHF. In nucleotides, the CDR3 is TGTGCCAGCAGGATTGAAACAGGGGTTTTGAATTCACCCCTCCACTTT.

In this sample, this clone turned up a few times. The V gene is TRBV6-1, the J gene TRBJ1-2, with D possibly being TRBD1 (6 bases). Trimming shortened V by 1 base and J by 4 bases, and 13 bases separated the two germline ends. CDR1 is MNHNS and CDR2 is SASEGT in the germline V gene. The length of the CDR3 is 15 residues. The CDR3 region has the DNA TGTGCCAGCAGTGAAGGTCCCAGGGGACGCTATGGCTACACCTTC. It codes for CASSEGPRGRYGYTF.

The chain is built from TRBV2 and TRBJ1-2; D possibly corresponds to TRBD1 (6 bases). This CDR3 is built from 16 residues. V lost 5 bases, J lost 4 bases, and 20 bases lay in between. Germline CDR1 and CDR2: SNHLY and FYNNEI. CDR3 loop: CASSSDSLALLYGYTF. CDR3 DNA sequence: TGTGCCAGCAGTTCGGACAGTCTAGCCCTCCTCTATGGCTACACCTTC. Complete variable domain (other parts from reference TRBV2 and TRBJ1-2): EPEVTQTPSHQVTQMGQEVILRCVPISNHLYFYWYRQILGQKVEFLVSFYNNEISEKSEIFDDQFSVERPDGSNFTLKIRSTKLEDSAMYFCASSSDSLALLYGYTFGSGTRLTVV.

The chain links TRBV19 to TRBJ1-5, with D possibly being TRBD1 (6 bases). The CDR3 runs 17 residues. V shed 6 bases and J shed 4 bases, with 22 bases lying between them. Germline V gene data show CDR1 as LNHDA and CDR2 as SQIVND (reference sequence). The CDR3: CASSVAGAPRGNQPQHF. CDR3 sequence (DNA): TGTGCCAGTAGCGTTGCGGGGGCCCCCCGAGGGAATCAGCCCCAGCATTTT.

The rearrangement links TRBV5-1 to TRBJ2-5; 13 nucleotides align to TRBD2. V lost 6 bases and J lost 4; bases outside the gene matches: 9. Germline assignment: CDR1 SGHRS and CDR2 YFSETQ. The CDR3 covers 16 residues. Here the CDR3 DNA reads TGCGCCAGCACTACGACTAGCGGGAGGTTGGGAGAGACCCAGTACTTC. Its protein product is CASTTTSGRLGETQYF. The variable domain in full, completed from reference TRBV5-1 and TRBJ2-5, reads KAGVTQTPRYLIKTRGQQVTLSCSPISGHRSVSWYQQTPGQGLQFLFEYFSETQRNKGNFPGRFSGRQFSNSRSEMNVSTLELGDSALYLCASTTTSGRLGETQYFGPGTRLLVL.